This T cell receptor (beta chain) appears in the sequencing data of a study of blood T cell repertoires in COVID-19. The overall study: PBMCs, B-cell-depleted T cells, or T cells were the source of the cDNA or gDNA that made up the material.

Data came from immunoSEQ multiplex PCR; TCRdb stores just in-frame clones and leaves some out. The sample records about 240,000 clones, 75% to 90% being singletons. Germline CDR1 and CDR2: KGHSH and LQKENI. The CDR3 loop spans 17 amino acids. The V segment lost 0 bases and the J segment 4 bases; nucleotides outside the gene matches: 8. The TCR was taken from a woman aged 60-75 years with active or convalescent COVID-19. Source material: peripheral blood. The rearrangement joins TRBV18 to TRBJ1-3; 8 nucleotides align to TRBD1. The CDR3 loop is CASSPPSTGGLGNTIYF. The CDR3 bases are TGTGCCAGCTCACCACCGAGTACAGGGGGATTGGGAAACACCATATATTTT.